This paragraph covers one T cell receptor (beta chain) sequence. Its specificity is not known. People who had autoimmune disease history or systemic immunosuppression were excluded. The sample comes from a study of OX40 agonist ivuxolimab in advanced cancers. The wider study: Ivuxolimab, which patients received intravenously every 2 weeks, was dosed at 0.01 to 10 mg/kg. Dose-escalation patients had hepatocellular carcinoma, melanoma, renal cell or head and neck cancer.

Trimming cost V 9 bases and J 4 bases; bases outside gene matches: 6. The V gene's germline CDR1 is MNHNS and CDR2 SASEGT. The CDR3 sequence is 13 residues long. Study outcomes and limitations: More expanded clones were found, on average, in CD8+ than in CD4+ T cells.

Libraries were prepared by immunoSEQ multiplex PCR; TCRdb keeps only in-frame clonotypes and omits some of them. This sample has about 100,000 clones, with 75% to 90% found just once. J is TRBJ2-7 and V is TRBV6-1; TRBD1 matches 10 bases. The sequence was collected from an adult with an advanced solid tumor such as melanoma, head and neck, liver or kidney cancer. Sequences were derived from CD4+ or CD8+ T cells sorted from blood, sampled in a trial of the OX40 agonist ivuxolimab. CDR3 protein: CASDRGQRYEQYF. The CDR3 nucleotides are TGTGCCAGTGACAGGGGGCAAAGGTACGAGCAGTACTTC.